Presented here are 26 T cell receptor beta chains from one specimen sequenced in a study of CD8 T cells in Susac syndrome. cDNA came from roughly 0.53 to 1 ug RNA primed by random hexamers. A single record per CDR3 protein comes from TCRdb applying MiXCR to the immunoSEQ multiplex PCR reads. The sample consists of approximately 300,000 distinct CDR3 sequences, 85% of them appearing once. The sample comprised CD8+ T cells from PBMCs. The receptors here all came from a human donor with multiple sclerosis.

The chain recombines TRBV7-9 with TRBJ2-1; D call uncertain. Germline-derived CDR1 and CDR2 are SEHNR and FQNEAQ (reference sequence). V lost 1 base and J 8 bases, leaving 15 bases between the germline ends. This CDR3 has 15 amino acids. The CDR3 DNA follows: TGTGCCAGCAGCTTAGAAACAGAACCGTGGGATGAGCAGTTCTTC. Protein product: CASSLETEPWDEQFF.

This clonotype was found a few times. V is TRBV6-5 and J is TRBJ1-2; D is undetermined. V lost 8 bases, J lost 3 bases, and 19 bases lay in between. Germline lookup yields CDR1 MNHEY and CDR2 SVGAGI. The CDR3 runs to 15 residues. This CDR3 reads CASRREGRVYYGYTF. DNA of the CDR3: TGTGCCAGCCGAAGGGAGGGCCGCGTTTACTATGGCTACACCTTC.

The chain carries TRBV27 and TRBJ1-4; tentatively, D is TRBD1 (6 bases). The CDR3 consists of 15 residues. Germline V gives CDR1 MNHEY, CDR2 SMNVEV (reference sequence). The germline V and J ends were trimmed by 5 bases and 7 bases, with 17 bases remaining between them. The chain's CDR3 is CASSVPGEWPEKLFF. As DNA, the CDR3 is TGTGCCAGCAGTGTACCAGGGGAATGGCCTGAAAAACTGTTTTTT.

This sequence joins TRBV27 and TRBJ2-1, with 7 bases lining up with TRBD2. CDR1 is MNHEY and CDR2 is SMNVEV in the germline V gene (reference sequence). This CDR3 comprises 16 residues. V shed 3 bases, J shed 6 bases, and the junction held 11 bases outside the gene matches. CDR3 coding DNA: TGTGCCAGCAGTTTGTTGGGGACTATGGGACTCAATGAGCAGTTCTTC. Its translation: CASSLLGTMGLNEQFF.

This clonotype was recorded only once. The DNA of the CDR3 is TGTGCCAGCAGCGTAGCTCAGACAGGGGAGGGGCGGTCCGGGGAGCTGTTTTTT. Protein sequence: CASSVAQTGEGRSGELFF. The rearrangement links TRBV9 to TRBJ2-2; tentatively, D is TRBD1 (8 bases). The CDR3 covers 18 residues. CDR1 SGDLS and CDR2 YYNGEE come from the germline V gene. Between the trimmed V and J ends, which lost 0 bases and 6 bases, there was a span of 21 bases.

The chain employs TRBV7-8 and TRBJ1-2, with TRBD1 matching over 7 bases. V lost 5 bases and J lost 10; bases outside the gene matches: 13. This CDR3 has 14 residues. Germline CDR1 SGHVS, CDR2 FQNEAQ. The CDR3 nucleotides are TGTGCCAGCAGCACCGACGGGACAGCCGGCGACTACACCTTC. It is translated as CASSTDGTAGDYTF.

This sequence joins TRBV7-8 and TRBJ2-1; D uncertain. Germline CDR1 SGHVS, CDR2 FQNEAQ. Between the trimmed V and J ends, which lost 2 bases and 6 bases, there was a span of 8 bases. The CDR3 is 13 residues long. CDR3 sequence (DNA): TGTGCCAGCAGCTTACTCCCTAGCAATGAGCAGTTCTTC. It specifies CASSLLPSNEQFF.

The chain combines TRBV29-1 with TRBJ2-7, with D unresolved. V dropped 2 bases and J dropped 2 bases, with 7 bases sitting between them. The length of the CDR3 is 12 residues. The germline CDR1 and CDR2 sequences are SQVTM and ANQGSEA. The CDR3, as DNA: TGCAGCGTTGAAACAAACACCTACGAGCAGTACTTC. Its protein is CSVETNTYEQYF.

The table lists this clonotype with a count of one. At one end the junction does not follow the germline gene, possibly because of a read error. Written as DNA, the CDR3 is TGTGCCGGCAGTTTTTCTAGCGGGAAACGAAACACCGGGGAGCTGTTTTTT. Translation: CAGSFSSGKRNTGELFF. The chain couples TRBV27 to TRBJ2-2, with 9 bases lining up with TRBD2. The CDR3 extends over 17 amino acids. Germline CDR1 MNHEY, CDR2 SMNVEV (reference sequence).

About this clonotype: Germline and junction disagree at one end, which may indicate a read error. CDR3 bases: TGTGCCAGCAACTTAGCGGTAAAGGGGATCTACAATGAGCAGTTCTTC. Protein sequence: CASNLAVKGIYNEQFF. The J gene is TRBJ2-1, the V gene TRBV7-8, with D possibly being TRBD2 (6 bases). The germline V gene encodes CDR1 SGHVS and CDR2 FQNEAQ. The CDR3 is 16 amino acids.

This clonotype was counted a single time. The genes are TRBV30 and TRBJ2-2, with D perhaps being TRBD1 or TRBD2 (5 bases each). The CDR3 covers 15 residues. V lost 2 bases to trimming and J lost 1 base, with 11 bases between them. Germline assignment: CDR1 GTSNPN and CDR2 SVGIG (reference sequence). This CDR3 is CAWSHGAGNTGELFF. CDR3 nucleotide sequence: TGTGCCTGGAGTCACGGGGCAGGGAACACCGGGGAGCTGTTTTTT.

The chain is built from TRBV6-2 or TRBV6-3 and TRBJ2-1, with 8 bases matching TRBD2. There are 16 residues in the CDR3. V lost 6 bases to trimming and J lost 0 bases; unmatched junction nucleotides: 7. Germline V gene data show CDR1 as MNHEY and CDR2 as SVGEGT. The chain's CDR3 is CASRSGLESSYNEQFF. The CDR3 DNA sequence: TGTGCCAGCAGATCGGGACTAGAGAGCTCCTACAATGAGCAGTTCTTC.

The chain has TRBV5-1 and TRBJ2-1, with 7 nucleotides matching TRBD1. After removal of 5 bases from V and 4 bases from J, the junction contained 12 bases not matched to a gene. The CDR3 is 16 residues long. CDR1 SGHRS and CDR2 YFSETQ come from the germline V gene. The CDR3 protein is CASRRRDSLPYNEQFF. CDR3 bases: TGCGCCAGCAGAAGAAGGGACAGCCTCCCTTACAATGAGCAGTTCTTC.

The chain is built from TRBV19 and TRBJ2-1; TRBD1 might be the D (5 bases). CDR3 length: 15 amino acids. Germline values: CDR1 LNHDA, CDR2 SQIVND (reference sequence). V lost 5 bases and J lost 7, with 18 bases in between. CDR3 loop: CASSVTVFTANEQFF. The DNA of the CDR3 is TGTGCCAGTAGTGTGACAGTTTTTACCGCGAATGAGCAGTTCTTC. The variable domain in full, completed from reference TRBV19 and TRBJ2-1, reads DGGITQSPKYLFRKEGQNVTLSCEQNLNHDAMYWYRQDPGQGLRLIYYSQIVNDFQKGDIAEGYSVSREKKESFPLTVTSAQKNPTAFYLCASSVTVFTANEQFFGPGTRLTVL.

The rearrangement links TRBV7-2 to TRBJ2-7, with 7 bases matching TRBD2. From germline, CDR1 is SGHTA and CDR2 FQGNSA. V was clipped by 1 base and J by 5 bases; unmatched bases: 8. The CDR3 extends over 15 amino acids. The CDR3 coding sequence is TGTGCCAGCAGCTTAGTACCCAGCGGGAAGCACGAGCAGTACTTC. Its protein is CASSLVPSGKHEQYF. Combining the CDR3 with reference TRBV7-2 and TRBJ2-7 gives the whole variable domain GAGVSQSPSNKVTEKGKDVELRCDPISGHTALYWYRQSLGQGLEFLIYFQGNSAPDKSGLPSDRFSAERTGGSVSTLTIQRTQQEDSAVYLCASSLVPSGKHEQYFGPGTRLTVT.

CDR3 sequence (DNA): TGTGCCAGCAATTACCTGGGAACTGAAGCTTTCTTT. Encoded protein: CASNYLGTEAFF. The chain couples TRBV25-1 to TRBJ1-1; D is ambiguous. The CDR3 is made up of 12 amino acids. V was pared by 7 bases and J by 5 bases, with 11 bases between. In germline, CDR1 is MGHDK, CDR2 SYGVNS.

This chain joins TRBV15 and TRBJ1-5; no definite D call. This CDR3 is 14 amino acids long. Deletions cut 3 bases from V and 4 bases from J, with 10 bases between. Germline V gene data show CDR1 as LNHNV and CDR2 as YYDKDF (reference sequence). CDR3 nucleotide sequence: TGTGCCACCAGCAGTCGGACTGGGAATCAGCCCCAGCATTTT. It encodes CATSSRTGNQPQHF.

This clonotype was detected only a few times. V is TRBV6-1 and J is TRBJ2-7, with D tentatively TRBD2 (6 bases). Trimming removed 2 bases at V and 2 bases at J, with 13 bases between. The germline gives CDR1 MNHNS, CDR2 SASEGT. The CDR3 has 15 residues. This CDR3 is CASSEPPLAPYEQYF. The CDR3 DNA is TGTGCCAGCAGTGAACCCCCGCTAGCGCCCTACGAGCAGTACTTC.

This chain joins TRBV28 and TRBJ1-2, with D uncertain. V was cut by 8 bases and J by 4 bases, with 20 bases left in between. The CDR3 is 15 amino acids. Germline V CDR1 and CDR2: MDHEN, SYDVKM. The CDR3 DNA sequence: TGTGCCAGCTGGTCCCAAAACAGTAAGACCTATGGCTACACCTTC. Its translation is CASWSQNSKTYGYTF.

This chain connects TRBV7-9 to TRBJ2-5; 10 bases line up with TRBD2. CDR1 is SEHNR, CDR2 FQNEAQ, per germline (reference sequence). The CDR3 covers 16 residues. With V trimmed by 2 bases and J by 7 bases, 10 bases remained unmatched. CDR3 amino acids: CASSLTGTSAAGTQYF. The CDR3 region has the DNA TGTGCCAGCAGCTTAACCGGGACTAGCGCTGCGGGGACCCAGTACTTC. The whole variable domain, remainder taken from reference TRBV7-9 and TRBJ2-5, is DTGVSQNPRHKITKRGQNVTFRCDPISEHNRLYWYRQTLGQGPEFLTYFQNEAQLEKSRLLSDRFSAERPKGSFSTLEIQRTEQGDSAMYLCASSLTGTSAAGTQYFGPGTRLLVL.

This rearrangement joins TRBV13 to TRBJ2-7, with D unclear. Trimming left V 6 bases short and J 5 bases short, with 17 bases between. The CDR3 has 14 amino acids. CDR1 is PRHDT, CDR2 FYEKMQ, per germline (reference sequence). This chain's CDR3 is CASSTFPPNHEQYF. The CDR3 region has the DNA TGTGCCAGCAGTACATTCCCCCCTAACCACGAGCAGTACTTC.

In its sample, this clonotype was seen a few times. The CDR3 region is CSARDRLSYEQYF. DNA for the CDR3: TGCAGTGCTAGAGATAGGCTCTCCTACGAGCAGTACTTC. The chain carries TRBV20-1 and TRBJ2-7, with D unresolved. Germline CDR1 reads DFQATT; CDR2 reads SNEGSKA (reference sequence). There are 13 residues in the CDR3. Trimming shortened V by 0 bases and J by 0 bases, and 6 bases separated the two germline ends.

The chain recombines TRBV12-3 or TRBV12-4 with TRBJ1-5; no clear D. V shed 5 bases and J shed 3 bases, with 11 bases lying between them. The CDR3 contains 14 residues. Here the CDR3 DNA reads TGTGCCAGCAGTCGACATAGCCCCAATCAGCCCCAGCATTTT. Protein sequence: CASSRHSPNQPQHF.

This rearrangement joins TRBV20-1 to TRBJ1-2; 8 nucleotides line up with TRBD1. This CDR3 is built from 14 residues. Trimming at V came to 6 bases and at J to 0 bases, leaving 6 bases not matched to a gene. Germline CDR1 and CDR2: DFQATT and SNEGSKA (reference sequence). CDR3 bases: TGCAGTGCCCGAGAGGGACAGGCTAACTATGGCTACACCTTC. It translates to CSAREGQANYGYTF.

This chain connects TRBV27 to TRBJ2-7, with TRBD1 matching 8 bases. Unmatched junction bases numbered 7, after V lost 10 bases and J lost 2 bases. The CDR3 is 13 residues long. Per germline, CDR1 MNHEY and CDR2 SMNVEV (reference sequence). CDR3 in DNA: TGTGCCACTACGGACAGGGCTGCCTACGAGCAGTACTTC. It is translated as CATTDRAAYEQYF.

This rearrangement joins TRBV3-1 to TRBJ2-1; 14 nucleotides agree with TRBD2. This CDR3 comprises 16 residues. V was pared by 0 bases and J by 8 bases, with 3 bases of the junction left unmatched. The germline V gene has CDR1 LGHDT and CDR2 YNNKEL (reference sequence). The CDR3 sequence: CASSQDPTSGRDEQFF. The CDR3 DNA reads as TGTGCCAGCAGCCAAGATCCGACTAGCGGGAGGGATGAGCAGTTCTTC.